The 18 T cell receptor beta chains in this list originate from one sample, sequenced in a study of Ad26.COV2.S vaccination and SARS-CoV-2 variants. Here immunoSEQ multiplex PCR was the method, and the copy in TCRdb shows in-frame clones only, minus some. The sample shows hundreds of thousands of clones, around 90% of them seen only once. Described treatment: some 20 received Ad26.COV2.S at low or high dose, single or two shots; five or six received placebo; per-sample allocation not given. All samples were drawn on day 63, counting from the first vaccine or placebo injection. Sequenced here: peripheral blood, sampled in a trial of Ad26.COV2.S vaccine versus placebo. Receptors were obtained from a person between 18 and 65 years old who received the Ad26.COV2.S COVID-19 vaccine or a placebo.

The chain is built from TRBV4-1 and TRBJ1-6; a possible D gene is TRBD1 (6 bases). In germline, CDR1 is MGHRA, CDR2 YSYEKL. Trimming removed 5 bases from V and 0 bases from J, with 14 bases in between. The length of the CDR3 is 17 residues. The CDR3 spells CASSKGDTSSYNSPLHF. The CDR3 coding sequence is TGCGCCAGCAGCAAAGGGGACACGAGCTCCTATAATTCACCCCTCCACTTT.

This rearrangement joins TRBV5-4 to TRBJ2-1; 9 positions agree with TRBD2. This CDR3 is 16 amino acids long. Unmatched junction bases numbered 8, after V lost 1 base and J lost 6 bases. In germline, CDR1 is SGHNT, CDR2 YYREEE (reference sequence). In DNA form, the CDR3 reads TGTGCCAGCAGCTTGAGTGCGGGAGGGATTTCCAATGAGCAGTTCTTC. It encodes CASSLSAGGISNEQFF.

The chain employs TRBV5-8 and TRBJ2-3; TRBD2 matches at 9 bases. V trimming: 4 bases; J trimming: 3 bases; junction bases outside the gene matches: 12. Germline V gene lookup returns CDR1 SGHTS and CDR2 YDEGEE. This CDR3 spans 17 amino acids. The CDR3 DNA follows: TGTGCCAGCAGCCTTCTCCTCCGACTAGCGGCTACAGATACGCAGTATTTT. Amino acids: CASSLLLRLAATDTQYF.

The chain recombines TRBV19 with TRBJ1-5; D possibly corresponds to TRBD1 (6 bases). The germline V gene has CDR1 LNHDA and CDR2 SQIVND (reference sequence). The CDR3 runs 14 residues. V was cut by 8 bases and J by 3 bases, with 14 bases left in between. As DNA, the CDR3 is TGTGCCAGTGCTAACCAGGGGCTCAATCAGCCCCAGCATTTT. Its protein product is CASANQGLNQPQHF.

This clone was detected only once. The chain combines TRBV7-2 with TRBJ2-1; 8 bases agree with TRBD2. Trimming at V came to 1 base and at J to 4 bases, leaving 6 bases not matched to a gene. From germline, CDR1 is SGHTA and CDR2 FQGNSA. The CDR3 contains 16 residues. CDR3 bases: TGTGCCAGCAGCTTAGGGGCGGGAGGCCAATACAATGAGCAGTTCTTC. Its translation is CASSLGAGGQYNEQFF. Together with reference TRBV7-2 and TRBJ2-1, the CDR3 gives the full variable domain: GAGVSQSPSNKVTEKGKDVELRCDPISGHTALYWYRQSLGQGLEFLIYFQGNSAPDKSGLPSDRFSAERTGGSVSTLTIQRTQQEDSAVYLCASSLGAGGQYNEQFFGPGTRLTVL.

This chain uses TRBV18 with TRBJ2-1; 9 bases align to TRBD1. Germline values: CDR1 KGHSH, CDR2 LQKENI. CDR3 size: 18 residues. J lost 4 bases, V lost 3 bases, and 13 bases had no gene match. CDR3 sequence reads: CASSPYQPSDRGYNEQFF. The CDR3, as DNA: TGTGCCAGCTCACCCTACCAACCCTCGGACAGGGGATACAATGAGCAGTTCTTC.

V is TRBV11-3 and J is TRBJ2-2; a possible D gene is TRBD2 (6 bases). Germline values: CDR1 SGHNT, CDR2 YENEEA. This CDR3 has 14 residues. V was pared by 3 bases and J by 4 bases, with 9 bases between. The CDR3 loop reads CASSLGLFTGELFF. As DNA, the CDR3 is TGTGCCAGCAGCTTGGGACTCTTCACCGGGGAGCTGTTTTTT.

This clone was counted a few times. In DNA, the CDR3 is TGTGCCAGCAGTGCACCACCTAATAGCAATCAGCCCCAGCATTTT. Amino acid sequence: CASSAPPNSNQPQHF. The rearrangement links TRBV6-4 to TRBJ1-5; D remains ambiguous. The CDR3 is 15 residues long. The V gene lost 4 bases and the J gene lost 0 bases, with 10 bases spanning the gap. CDR1 and CDR2 from the germline V gene are MRHNA and SNTAGT.

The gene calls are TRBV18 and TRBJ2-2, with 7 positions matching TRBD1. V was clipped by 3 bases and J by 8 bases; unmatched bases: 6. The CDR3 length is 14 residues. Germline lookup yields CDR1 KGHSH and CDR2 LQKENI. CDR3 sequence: CASSPDRAGGELFF. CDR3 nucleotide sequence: TGTGCCAGCTCACCCGACAGGGCAGGAGGGGAGCTGTTTTTT.

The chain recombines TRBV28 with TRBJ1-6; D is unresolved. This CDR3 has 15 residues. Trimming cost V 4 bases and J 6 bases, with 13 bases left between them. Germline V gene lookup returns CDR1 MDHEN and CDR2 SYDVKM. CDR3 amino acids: CASSSKGWGNSPLHF. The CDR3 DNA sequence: TGTGCCAGCAGTTCTAAGGGATGGGGTAATTCACCCCTCCACTTT.

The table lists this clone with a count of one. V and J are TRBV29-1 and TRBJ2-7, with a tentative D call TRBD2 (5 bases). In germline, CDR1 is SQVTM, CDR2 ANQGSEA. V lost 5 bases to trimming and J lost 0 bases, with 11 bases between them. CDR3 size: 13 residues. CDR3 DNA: TGCAGCGTTCTCCAACGGGACTCCTACGAGCAGTACTTC. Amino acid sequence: CSVLQRDSYEQYF.

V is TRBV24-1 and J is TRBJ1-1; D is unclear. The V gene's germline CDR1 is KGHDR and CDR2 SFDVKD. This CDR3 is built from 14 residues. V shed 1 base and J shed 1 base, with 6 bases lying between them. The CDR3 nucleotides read TGTGCCACCAGTGATTTCGGAGGGAACACTGAAGCTTTCTTT. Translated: CATSDFGGNTEAFF.

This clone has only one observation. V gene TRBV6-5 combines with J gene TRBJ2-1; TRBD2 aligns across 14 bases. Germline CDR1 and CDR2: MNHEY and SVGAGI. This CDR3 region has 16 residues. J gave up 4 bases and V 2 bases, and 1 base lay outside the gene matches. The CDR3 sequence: CASSYGTSGGYNEQFF. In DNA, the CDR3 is TGTGCCAGCAGTTACGGGACTAGCGGGGGTTACAATGAGCAGTTCTTC.

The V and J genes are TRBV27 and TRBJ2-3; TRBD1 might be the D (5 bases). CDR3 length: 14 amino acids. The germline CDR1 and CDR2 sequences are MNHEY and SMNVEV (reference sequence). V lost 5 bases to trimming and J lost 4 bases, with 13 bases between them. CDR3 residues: CASSQQVLPDTQYF. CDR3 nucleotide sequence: TGTGCCAGCAGTCAACAGGTTTTACCAGATACGCAGTATTTT.

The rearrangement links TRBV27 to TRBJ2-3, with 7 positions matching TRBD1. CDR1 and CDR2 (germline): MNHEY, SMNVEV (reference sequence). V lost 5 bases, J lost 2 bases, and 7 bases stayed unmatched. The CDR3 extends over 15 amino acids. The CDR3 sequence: CASSVPGQLTDTQYF. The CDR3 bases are TGTGCCAGCAGTGTACCGGGACAGCTCACAGATACGCAGTATTTT.

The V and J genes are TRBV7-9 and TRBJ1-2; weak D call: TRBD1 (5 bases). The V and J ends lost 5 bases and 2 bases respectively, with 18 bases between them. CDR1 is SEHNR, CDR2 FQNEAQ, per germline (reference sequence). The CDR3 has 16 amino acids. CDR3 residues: CASSRGGSTRNYGYTF. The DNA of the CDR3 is TGTGCCAGCAGCAGGGGAGGCAGTACGAGGAACTATGGCTACACCTTC. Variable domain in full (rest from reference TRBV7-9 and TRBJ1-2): DTGVSQNPRHKITKRGQNVTFRCDPISEHNRLYWYRQTLGQGPEFLTYFQNEAQLEKSRLLSDRFSAERPKGSFSTLEIQRTEQGDSAMYLCASSRGGSTRNYGYTFGSGTRLTVV.

The CDR3 DNA sequence: TGTGCCAGCAGTGAAGTCCTAATTGGAGATACGCAGTATTTT. Encoded protein: CASSEVLIGDTQYF. This sequence joins TRBV2 and TRBJ2-3; D unclear. The CDR3 has 14 residues. V was clipped by 1 base and J by 5 bases, with 10 bases between them. Germline V gene lookup returns CDR1 SNHLY and CDR2 FYNNEI.

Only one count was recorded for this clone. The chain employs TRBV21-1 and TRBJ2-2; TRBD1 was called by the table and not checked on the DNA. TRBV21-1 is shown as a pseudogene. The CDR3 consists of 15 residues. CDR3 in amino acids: CASSKRTGDTGELFF. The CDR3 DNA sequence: TGTGCCAGCAGTAAACGAACAGGGGACACCGGGGAGCTGTTTTTT.